This is a list of T cell receptor beta chains from one sample in a study of beta chain features in type 1 diabetes. Here immunoSEQ multiplex PCR was the method, and the copy in TCRdb shows in-frame clones only, minus some. The sample has about 160,000 clones; 6.5% to 8.5% are singletons. The sample was central memory CD4+ T cells from blood. These receptor sequences come from a woman between 18 and 30 years old with type 1 diabetes. CDR3s include the opening cysteine and the closing phenylalanine or tryptophan. Clone size, where shown, is once, few, many, or a class for clones that have expanded.

j_gene	abundance	v_gene	CDR3aa
TRBJ1-5	few	TRBV5-1	CASSFDTNQPQHF
TRBJ2-3	few	TRBV6-4	CASRGLAGTTDTQYF
TRBJ2-2	-	TRBV19	CASSWGLATSGELFF
TRBJ1-5	few	TRBV18	CASSPREQGDQPQHF
TRBJ2-3	-	TRBV6-1	CASSLPETGRNTQYF
TRBJ2-7	-	TRBV20-1	CSPGRGVEQYF
TRBJ1-5	-	TRBV5-6	CASSLLGQVNQPQHF
TRBJ2-7	-	TRBV27	CASSTQGFDPYEQYF
TRBJ2-1	-	TRBV11-2	CASSLRELTATSYNEQFF
TRBJ2-7	few	TRBV7-9	CASSLQQGAYEQYF
TRBJ1-1	-	TRBV29-1	CSVGTGRGTEAFF
TRBJ1-5	-	TRBV19	CASHDRDNQPQHF
TRBJ2-7	-	TRBV29-1	CSVDRNEEVLGPRSGEQYF
TRBJ1-1	-	TRBV20-1	CRSAGDTEAFF
TRBJ2-7	-	TRBV30	CAWSGLLTPAYEQYF
TRBJ2-7	-	TRBV28	CASSLPGGNEQYF
TRBJ1-2	few	TRBV28	CASSYRGPYGYTF
TRBJ2-1	few	TRBV28	CASSFFVRLSYNEQFF
TRBJ2-7	few	TRBV28	CASSLLIGLSYEQYF
TRBJ1-1	few	TRBV11-2	CASSSETGNTEAFF
TRBJ1-5	-	TRBV5-1	CASKTGTDSNQPQHF
TRBJ1-3	-	TRBV18	CASSPLSVDTNSGNTIYF
TRBJ2-3	-	TRBV4-3	CASSQGSSGGGTQYF
TRBJ2-7	-	TRBV20-1	CSAGLNYEQYF
TRBJ1-4	few	TRBV4-1	CASSPTEVANEKLFF
TRBJ2-6	medium-sized	TRBV15	CATSRQGSGANVLTF
TRBJ2-1	-	TRBV5-1	CASSLGAGGWYNEQFF
TRBJ2-1	few	TRBV7-2	CATKLYTGSSYNEQFF
TRBJ2-6	few	TRBV15	CATSRELGGWELGGANVLTF
TRBJ2-3	-	TRBV11-3	CASSLLAVTTDTQYF
TRBJ1-2	few	TRBV7-2	CASSQGQGSGYTF
TRBJ2-1	few	TRBV7-9	CASSLSGLRNNEQFF
TRBJ2-2	few	TRBV7-9	CASPAKTGGANTGELFF
TRBJ1-1	-	TRBV29-1	CSVQGNTEAFF
TRBJ1-1	-	TRBV6-1	CASSEGPGLNTEAFF
TRBJ2-5	-	TRBV5-4	CASSLARTSVETQYF
TRBJ2-2	few	TRBV6-5	CASRRNTGELFF
TRBJ2-5	few	TRBV4-2	CASSQDMASLYF
TRBJ1-3	few	TRBV5-1	CASSLGQNSGNTIYF
TRBJ2-2	many	TRBV4-1	CASSLGGDTGELFF
TRBJ2-7	-	TRBV5-4	CASSFDRGYEQYF
TRBJ2-1	-	TRBV6-5	CASSPGTSGSSEQFF
TRBJ2-7	-	TRBV7-8	CASSRTGQFSYEQYF
TRBJ1-1	-	TRBV5-1	CASSWDRSMNTEAFF
TRBJ1-4	few	TRBV2	CASSPKRAGVKLFF
TRBJ1-2	-	TRBV2	CASSPGQWESYTF
TRBJ2-7	-	TRBV29-1	CSVAKDMTYEQYF
TRBJ2-7	-	TRBV7-2	CASSLGGGTYEQYF
TRBJ2-5	-	TRBV4-2	CASRRTGWETQYF
TRBJ2-1	few	TRBV19	CASSIARVNEQFF
TRBJ1-2	-	TRBV7-2	CASSLGSTAVRSYTF
TRBJ1-1	-	TRBV6-5	CASSYSWEGGTEAFF
TRBJ1-2	-	TRBV18	CASSPDQGVDGYTF
TRBJ2-7	-	TRBV7-6	CASSLGSGLAAYEQYF